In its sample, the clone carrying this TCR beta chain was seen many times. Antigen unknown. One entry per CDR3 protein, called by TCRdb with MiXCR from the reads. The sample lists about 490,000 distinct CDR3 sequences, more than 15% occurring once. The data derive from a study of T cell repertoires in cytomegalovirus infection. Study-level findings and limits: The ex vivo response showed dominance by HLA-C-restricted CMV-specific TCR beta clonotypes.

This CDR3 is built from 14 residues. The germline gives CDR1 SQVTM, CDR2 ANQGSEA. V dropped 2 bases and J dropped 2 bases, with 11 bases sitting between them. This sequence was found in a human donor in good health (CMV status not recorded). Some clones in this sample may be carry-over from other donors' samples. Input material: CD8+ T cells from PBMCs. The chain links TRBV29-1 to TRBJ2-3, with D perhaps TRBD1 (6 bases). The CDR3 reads CSVERQALTDTQYF. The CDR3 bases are TGCAGCGTTGAAAGACAGGCCCTCACAGATACGCAGTATTTT.